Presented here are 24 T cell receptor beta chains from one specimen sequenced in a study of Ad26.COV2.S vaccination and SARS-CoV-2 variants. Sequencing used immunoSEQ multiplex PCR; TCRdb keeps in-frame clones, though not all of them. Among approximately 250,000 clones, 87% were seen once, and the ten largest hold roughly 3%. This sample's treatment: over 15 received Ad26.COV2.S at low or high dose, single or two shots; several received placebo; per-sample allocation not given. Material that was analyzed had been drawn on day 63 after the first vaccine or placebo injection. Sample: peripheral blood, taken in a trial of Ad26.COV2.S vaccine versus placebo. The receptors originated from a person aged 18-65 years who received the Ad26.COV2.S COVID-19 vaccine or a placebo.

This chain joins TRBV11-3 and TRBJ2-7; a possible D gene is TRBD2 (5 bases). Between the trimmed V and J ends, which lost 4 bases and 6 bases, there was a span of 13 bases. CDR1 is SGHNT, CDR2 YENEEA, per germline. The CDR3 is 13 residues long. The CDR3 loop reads CASSSDYGSEQYF. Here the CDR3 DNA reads TGTGCCAGCAGCTCAGACTATGGTTCCGAGCAGTACTTC.

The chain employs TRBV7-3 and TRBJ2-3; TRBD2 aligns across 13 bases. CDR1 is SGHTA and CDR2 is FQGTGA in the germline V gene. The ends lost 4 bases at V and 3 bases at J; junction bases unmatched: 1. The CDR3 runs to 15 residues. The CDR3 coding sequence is TGTGCCAGCAGCTGGACTAGCGGGGGAACAGATACGCAGTATTTT. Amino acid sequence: CASSWTSGGTDTQYF.

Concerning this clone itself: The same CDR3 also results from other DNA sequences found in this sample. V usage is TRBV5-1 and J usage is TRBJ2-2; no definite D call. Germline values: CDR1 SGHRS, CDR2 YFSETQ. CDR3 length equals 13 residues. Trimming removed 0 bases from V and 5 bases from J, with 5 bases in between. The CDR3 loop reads CASSLARTGELFF. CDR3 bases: TGCGCCAGCAGCTTGGCTCGGACCGGGGAGCTGTTTTTT.

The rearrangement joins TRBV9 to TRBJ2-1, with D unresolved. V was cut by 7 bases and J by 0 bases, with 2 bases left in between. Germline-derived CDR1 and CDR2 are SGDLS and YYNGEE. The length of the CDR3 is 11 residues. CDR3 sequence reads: CASGSYNEQFF. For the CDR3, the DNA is TGTGCCAGCGGCTCCTACAATGAGCAGTTCTTC. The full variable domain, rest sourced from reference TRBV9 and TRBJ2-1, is DSGVTQTPKHLITATGQRVTLRCSPRSGDLSVYWYQQSLDQGLQFLIQYYNGEERAKGNILERFSAQQFPDLHSELNLSSLELGDSALYFCASGSYNEQFFGPGTRLTVL.

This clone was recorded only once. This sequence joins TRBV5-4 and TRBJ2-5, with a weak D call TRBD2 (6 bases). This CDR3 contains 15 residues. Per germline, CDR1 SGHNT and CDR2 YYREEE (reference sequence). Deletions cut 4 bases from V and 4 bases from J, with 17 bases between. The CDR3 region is CASSTPREAGETQYF. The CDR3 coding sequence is TGTGCCAGCAGCACCCCCAGGGAGGCTGGAGAGACCCAGTACTTC.

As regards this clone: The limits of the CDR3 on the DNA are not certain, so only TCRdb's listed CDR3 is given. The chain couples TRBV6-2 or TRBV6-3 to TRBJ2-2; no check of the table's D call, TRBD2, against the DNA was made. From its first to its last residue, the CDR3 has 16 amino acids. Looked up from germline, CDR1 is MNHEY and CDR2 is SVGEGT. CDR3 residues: CASSTSGLALTGELFF.

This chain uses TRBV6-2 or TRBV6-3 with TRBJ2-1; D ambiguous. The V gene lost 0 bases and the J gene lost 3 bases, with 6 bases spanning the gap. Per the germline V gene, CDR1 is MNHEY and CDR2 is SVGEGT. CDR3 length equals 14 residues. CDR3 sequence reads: CASSYSRSYNEQFF. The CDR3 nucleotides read TGTGCCAGCAGTTACTCGCGCAGCTACAATGAGCAGTTCTTC.

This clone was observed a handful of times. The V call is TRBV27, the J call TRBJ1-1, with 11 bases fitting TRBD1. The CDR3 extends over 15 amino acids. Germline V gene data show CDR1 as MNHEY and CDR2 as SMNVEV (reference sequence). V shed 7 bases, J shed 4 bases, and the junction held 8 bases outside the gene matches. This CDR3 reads CASTFGTGGGTEAFF. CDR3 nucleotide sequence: TGTGCCAGCACCTTCGGGACAGGGGGGGGCACTGAAGCTTTCTTT.

CDR3 region: CAWRGGIGTGRHQPQHF. CDR3 bases: TGTGCCTGGAGGGGCGGAATCGGGACAGGTCGACATCAGCCCCAGCATTTT. The rearrangement links TRBV30 to TRBJ1-5; TRBD1 aligns across 8 bases. J gave up 5 bases and V 3 bases, and 15 bases lay outside the gene matches. Germline CDR1 reads GTSNPN; CDR2 reads SVGIG (reference sequence). CDR3 length equals 17 residues.

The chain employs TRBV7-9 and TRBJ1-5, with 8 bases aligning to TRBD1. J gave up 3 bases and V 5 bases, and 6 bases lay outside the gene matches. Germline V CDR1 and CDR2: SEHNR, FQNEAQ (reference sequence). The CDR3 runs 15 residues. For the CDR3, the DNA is TGTGCCAGCAGCAACCGGACAGGGACCAATCAGCCCCAGCATTTT. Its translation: CASSNRTGTNQPQHF.

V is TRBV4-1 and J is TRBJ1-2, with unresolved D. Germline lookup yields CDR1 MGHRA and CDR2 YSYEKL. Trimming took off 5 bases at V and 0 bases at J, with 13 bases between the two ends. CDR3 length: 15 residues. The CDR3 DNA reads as TGCGCCAGCAGCGGAAGCGACCGAGCTAACTATGGCTACACCTTC. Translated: CASSGSDRANYGYTF.

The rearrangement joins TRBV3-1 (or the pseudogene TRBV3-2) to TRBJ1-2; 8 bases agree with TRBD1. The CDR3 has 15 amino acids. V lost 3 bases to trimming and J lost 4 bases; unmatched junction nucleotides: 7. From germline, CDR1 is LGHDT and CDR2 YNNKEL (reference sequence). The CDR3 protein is CASSHTQTGAYGYTF. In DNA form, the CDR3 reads TGTGCCAGCAGCCATACCCAGACAGGGGCCTATGGCTACACCTTC.

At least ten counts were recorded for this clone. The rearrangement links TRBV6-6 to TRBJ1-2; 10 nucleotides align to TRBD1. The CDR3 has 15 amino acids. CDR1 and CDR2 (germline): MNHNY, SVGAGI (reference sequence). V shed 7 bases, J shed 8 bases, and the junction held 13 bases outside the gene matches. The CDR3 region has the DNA TGTGCCAGCAATACACCGGGACAGGGGTTGTCGGGCTACACCTTC. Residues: CASNTPGQGLSGYTF.

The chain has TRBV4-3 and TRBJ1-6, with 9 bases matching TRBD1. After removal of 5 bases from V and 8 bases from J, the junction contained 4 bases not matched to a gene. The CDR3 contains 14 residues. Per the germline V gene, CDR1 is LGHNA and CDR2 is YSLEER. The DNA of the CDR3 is TGCGCCAGCAGCAACGGACAGGGGTATTCACCCCTCCACTTT. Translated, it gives CASSNGQGYSPLHF.

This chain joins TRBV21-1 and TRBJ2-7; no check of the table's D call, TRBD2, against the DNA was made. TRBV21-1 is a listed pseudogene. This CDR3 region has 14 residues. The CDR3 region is CASSKSGDSYEQYV. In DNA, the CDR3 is TGTGCCAGCAGCAAATCGGGAGACTCCTACGAGCAGTACGTC.

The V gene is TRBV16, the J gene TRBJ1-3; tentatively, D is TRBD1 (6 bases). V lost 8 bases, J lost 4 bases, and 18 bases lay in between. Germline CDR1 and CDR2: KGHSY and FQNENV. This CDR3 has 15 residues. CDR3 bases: TGTGCCAGCCAAGGGGGGGCTATCGCCGGAAACACCATATATTTT. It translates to CASQGGAIAGNTIYF.

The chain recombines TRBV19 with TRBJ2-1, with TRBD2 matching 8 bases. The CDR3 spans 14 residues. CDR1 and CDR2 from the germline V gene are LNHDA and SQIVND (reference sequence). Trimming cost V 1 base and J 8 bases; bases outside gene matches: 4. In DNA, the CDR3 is TGTGCCAGTAGTATAGCGGGAGGGTTTTATGAGCAGTTCTTC. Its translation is CASSIAGGFYEQFF.

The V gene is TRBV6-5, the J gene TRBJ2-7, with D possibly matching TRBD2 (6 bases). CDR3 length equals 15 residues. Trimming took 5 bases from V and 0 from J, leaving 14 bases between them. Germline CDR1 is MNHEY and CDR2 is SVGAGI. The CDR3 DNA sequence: TGTGCCAGCAGTCCTCTAGCGACAAGCTCCTACGAGCAGTACGTC. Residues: CASSPLATSSYEQYV.

Here the CDR3 reads CASRRDSRRGGELFF. DNA for the CDR3: TGTGCCAGCAGAAGGGACTCCCGCAGGGGCGGGGAGCTGTTTTTT. The chain couples TRBV6-5 to TRBJ2-2; perhaps D is TRBD1 or TRBD2 (6 bases each). V was pared by 6 bases and J by 7 bases, with 18 bases between. Germline CDR1 reads MNHEY; CDR2 reads SVGAGI. The CDR3 has 15 residues.

CDR3 in amino acids: CASTIRGVYNSYYGYTF. The CDR3 DNA reads as TGTGCCAGTACCATCAGAGGAGTATATAATTCATACTATGGCTACACCTTC. The chain uses TRBV19 and TRBJ1-2; D not certain. Germline V gives CDR1 LNHDA, CDR2 SQIVND (reference sequence). The CDR3 sequence is 17 residues long. Trimming took off 7 bases at V and 3 bases at J, with 24 bases between the two ends.

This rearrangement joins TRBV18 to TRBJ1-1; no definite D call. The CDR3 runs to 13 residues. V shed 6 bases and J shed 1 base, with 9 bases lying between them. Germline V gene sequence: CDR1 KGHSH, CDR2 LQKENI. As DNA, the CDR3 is TGTGCCAGCTCCCAGACACAGAACACTGAAGCTTTCTTT. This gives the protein CASSQTQNTEAFF.

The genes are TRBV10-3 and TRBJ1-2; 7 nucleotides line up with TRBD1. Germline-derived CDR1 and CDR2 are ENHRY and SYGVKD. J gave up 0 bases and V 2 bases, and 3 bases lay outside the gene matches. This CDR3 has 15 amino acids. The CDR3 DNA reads TGTGCCATCAGTGAGCCCGGGACAGCTAACTATGGCTACACCTTC. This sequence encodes CAISEPGTANYGYTF.

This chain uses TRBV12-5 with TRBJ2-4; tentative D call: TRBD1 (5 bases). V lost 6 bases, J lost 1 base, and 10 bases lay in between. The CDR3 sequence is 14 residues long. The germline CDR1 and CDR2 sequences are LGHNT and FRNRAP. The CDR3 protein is CASGLGAAKNIQYF. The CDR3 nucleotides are TGTGCTAGTGGATTAGGGGCGGCCAAAAACATTCAGTACTTC.

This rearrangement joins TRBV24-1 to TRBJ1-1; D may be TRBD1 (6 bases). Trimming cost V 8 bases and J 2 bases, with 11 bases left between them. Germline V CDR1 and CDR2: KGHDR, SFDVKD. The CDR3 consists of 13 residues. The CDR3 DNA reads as TGTGCCACCACCGACAGGAGAAACACTGAAGCTTTCTTT. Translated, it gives CATTDRRNTEAFF.